This T cell receptor beta chain was found in a study of blood T cell repertoires in COVID-19. Study overall: COVID-19 samples from acute and convalescent phases originated in the United States, Italy and Spain. The cDNA or gDNA used as material had been derived from T cells, B-cell-depleted T cells, or PBMCs.

This clone has just one count. Here immunoSEQ multiplex PCR was the method, and the copy in TCRdb shows in-frame clones only, minus some. The sample records about 62,000 clones, around nine tenths being singletons. Germline assignment: CDR1 MNHEY and CDR2 SVGAGI. The CDR3 runs 12 residues. Between the trimmed V and J ends, which lost 7 bases and 8 bases, there was a span of 14 bases. The TCR sequence derives from a man between 65 and 85 years old with acute or convalescent COVID-19. V gene TRBV6-5 combines with J gene TRBJ1-2, with no clear D. Sequencing used peripheral blood. The CDR3 bases are TGTGCCAGCAAGGGAGAGGTTGGAGGCTACACCTTC. Translation gives CASKGEVGGYTF.